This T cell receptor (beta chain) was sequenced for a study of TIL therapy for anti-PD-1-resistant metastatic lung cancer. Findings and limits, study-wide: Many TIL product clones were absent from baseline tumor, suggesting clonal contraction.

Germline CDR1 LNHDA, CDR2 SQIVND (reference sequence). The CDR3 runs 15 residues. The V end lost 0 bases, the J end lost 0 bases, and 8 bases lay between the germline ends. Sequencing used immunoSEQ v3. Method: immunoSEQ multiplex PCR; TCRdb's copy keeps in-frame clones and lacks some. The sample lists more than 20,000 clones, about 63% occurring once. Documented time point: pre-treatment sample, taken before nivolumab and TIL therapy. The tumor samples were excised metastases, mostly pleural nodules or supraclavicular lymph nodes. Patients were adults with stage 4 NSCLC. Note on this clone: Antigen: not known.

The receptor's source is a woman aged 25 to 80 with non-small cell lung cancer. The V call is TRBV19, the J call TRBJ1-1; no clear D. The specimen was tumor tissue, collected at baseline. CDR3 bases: TGTGCCAGTAGTATAGATTGGAGGGTGAACACTGAAGCTTTCTTT. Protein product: CASSIDWRVNTEAFF.